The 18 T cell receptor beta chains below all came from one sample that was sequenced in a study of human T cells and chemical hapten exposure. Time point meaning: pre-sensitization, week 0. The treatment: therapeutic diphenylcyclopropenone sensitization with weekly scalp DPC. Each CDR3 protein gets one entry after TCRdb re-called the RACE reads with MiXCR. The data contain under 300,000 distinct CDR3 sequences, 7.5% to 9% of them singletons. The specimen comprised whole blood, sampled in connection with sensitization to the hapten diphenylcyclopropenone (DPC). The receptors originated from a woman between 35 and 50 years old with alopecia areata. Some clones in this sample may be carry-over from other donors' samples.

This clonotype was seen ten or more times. The CDR3 sequence: CASTPDSPRGEQFF. The CDR3 coding sequence is TGTGCCAGCACCCCGGACTCGCCGAGGGGTGAGCAGTTCTTC. This chain connects TRBV12-3 or TRBV12-4 to TRBJ2-1; either TRBD1 or TRBD2 may fit D (5 bases each). Trimming removed 7 bases at V and 9 bases at J, with 19 bases between. The CDR3 contains 14 residues.

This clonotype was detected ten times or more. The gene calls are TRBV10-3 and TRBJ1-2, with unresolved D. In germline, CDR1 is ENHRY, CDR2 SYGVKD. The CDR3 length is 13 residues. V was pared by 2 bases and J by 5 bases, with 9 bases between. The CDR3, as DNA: TGTGCCATCAGTGAGCCCGGAGGGTATGGCTACACCTTC. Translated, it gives CAISEPGGYGYTF.

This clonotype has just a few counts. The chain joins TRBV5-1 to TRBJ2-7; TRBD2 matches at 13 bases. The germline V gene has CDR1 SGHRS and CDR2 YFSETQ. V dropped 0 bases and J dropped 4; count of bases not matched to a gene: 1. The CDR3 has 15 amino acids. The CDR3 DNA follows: TGCGCCAGCAGCTTGGTACTAGCGGGAGGGTACGAGCAGTACTTC. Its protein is CASSLVLAGGYEQYF.

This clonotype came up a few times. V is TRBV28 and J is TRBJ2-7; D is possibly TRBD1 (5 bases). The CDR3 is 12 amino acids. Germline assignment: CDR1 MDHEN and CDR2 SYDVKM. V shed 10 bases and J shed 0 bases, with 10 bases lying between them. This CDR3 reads CATGHTSYEQYF. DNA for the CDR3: TGTGCCACCGGACATACCTCCTACGAGCAGTACTTC.

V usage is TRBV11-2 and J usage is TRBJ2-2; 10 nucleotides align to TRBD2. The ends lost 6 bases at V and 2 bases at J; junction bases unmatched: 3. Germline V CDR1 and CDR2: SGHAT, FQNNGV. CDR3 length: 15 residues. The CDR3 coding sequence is TGTGCCAGCAGGTCTAGCGGGAGAAACACCGGGGAGCTGTTTTTT. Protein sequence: CASRSSGRNTGELFF.

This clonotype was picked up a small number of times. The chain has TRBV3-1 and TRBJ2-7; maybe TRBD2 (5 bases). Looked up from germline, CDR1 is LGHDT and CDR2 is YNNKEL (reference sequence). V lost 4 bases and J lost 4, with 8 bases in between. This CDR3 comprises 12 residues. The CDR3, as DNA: TGTGCCAGCAGCCTTGACTATTACGAGCAGTACTTC. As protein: CASSLDYYEQYF.

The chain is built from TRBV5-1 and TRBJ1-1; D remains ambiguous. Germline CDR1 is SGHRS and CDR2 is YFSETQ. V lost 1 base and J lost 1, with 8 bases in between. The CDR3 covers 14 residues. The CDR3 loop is CASSLTGSNTEAFF. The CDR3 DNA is TGCGCCAGCAGCTTGACGGGATCGAACACTGAAGCTTTCTTT.

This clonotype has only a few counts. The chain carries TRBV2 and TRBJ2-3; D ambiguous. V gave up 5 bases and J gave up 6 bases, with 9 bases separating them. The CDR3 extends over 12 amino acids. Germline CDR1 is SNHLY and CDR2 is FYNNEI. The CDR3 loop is CASSSMWDTQYF. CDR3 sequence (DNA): TGTGCCAGCAGTTCAATGTGGGATACGCAGTATTTT.

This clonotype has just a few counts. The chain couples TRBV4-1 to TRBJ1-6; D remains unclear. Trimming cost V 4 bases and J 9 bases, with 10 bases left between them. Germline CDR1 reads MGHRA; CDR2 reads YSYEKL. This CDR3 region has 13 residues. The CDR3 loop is CASSLQQASPLHF. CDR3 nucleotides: TGCGCCAGCAGCCTCCAACAAGCTTCACCCCTCCACTTT.

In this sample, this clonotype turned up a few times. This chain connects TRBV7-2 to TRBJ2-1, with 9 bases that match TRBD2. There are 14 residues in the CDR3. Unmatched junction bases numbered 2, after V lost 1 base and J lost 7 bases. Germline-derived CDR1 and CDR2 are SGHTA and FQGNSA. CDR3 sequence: CASSLGGLANEQFF. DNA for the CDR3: TGTGCCAGCAGCTTAGGGGGACTAGCTAATGAGCAGTTCTTC.

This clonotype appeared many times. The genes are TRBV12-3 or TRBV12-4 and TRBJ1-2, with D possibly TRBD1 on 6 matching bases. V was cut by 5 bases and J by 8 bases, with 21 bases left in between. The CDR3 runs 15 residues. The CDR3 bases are TGTGCCAGCAGTACTTCATCTACAGGGATCAGCGGCTACACCTTC. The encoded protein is CASSTSSTGISGYTF.

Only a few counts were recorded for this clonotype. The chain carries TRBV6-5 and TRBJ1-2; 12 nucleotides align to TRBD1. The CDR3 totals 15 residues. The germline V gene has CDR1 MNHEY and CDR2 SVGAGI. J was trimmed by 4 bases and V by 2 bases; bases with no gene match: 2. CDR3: CASSYRGQGAYGYTF. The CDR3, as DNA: TGTGCCAGCAGTTACCGGGGACAGGGGGCCTATGGCTACACCTTC.

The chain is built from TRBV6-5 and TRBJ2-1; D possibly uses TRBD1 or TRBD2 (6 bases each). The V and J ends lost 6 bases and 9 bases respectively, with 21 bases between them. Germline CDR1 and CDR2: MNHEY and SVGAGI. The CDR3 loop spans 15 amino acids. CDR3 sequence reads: CASRKTGARGSEQFF. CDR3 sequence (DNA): TGTGCCAGCAGGAAAACGGGGGCACGGGGTTCTGAGCAGTTCTTC.

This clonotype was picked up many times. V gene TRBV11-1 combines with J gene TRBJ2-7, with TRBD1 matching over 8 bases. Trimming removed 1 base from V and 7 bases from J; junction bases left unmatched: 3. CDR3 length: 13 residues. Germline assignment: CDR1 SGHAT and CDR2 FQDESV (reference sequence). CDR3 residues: CASSLVTGGEQYF. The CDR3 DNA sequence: TGTGCCAGCAGCTTAGTAACAGGGGGTGAGCAGTACTTC.

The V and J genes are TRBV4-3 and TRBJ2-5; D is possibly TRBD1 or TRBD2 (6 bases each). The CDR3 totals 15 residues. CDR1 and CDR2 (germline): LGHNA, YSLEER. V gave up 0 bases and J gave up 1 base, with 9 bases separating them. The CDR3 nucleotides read TGCGCCAGCAGCCAAGATTGGGGGGCCCAAGAGACCCAGTACTTC. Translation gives CASSQDWGAQETQYF.

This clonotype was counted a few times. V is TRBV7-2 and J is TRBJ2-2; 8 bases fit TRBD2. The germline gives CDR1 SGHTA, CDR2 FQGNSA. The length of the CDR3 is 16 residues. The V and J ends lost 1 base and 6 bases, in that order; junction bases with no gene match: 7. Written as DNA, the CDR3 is TGTGCCAGCAGCTTAGGACCGGGAGGGGTGGCCGGGGAGCTGTTTTTT. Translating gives CASSLGPGGVAGELFF.

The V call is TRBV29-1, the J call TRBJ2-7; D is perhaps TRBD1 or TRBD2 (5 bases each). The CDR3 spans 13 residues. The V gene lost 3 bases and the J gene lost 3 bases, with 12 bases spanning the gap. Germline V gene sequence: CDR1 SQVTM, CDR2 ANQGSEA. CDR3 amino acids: CSVDPGRGYEQYF. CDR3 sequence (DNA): TGCAGCGTTGATCCGGGAAGGGGCTACGAGCAGTACTTC.

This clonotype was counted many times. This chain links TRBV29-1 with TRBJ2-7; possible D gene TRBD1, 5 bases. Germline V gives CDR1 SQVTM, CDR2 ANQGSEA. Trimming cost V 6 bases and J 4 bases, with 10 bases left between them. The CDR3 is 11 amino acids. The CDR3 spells CSVSQAYEQYF. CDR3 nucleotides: TGCAGCGTCTCACAGGCGTACGAGCAGTACTTC.